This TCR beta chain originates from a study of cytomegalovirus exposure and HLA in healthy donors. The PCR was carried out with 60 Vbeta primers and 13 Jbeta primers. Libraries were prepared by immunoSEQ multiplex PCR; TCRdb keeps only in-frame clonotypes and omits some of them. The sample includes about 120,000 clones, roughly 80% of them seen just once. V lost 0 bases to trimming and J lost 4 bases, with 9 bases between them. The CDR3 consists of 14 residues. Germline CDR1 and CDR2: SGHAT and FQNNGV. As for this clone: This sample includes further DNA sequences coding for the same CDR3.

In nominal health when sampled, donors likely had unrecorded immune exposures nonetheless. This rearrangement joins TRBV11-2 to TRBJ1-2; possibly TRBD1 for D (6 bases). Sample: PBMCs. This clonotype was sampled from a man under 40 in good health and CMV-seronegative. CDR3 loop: CASSLEGAAYGYTF. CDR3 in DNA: TGTGCCAGCAGCTTAGAGGGGGCGGCCTATGGCTACACCTTC. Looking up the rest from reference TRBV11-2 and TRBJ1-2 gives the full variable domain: EAGVAQSPRYKIIEKRQSVAFWCNPISGHATLYWYQQILGQGPKLLIQFQNNGVVDDSQLPKDRFSAERLKGVDSTLKIQPAKLEDSAVYLCASSLEGAAYGYTFGSGTRLTVV.